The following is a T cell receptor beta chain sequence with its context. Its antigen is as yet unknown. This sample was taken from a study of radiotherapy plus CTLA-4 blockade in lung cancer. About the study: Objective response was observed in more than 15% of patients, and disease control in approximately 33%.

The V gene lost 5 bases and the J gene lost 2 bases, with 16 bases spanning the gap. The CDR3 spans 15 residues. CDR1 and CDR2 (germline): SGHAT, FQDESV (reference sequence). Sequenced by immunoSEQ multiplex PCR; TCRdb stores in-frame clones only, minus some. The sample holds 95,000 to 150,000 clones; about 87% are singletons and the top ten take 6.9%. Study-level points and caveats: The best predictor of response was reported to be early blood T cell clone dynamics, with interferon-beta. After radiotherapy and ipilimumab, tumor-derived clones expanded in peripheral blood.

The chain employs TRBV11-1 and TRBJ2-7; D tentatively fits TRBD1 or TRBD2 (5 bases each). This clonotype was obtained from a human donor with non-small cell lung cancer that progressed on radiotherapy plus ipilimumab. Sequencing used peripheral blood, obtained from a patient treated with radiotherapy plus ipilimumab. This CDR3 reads CASSGGPAVTYEQYF. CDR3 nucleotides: TGTGCCAGCAGCGGGGGACCGGCTGTCACCTACGAGCAGTACTTC.